This TCR beta chain came from a study of blood T cell repertoires in COVID-19. Germline V CDR1 and CDR2: MNHEY, SMNVEV (reference sequence). The CDR3 runs 14 residues. Unmatched junction bases numbered 8, after V lost 7 bases and J lost 2 bases. The table came from immunoSEQ multiplex PCR; TCRdb's copy has only in-frame clones and leaves some out. The sample includes approximately 240,000 clones, 70% to 90% of them seen just once. The gene calls are TRBV27 and TRBJ2-7; 7 bases are a match to TRBD2. Material: peripheral blood. The receptor was derived from a woman aged 40 to 50 who had recovered from COVID-19. CDR3 DNA: TGTGCCAGCAAAGAGGCTAGCGGCCCCTACGAGCAGTACTTC. Encoded protein: CASKEASGPYEQYF.